Listed here are 24 T cell receptor beta chains from one sample, sequenced in a study of blood T cell repertoires in COVID-19. Data came from immunoSEQ multiplex PCR; TCRdb stores just in-frame clones and leaves some out. This sample yields about 64,000 clones, of which 70% to 90% are seen a single time; around 9.1% belongs to the top ten. The source material was PBMCs or T cells enriched from blood (not recorded which). These receptors originate from a woman aged 40-49 years who had recovered from COVID-19.

This rearrangement joins TRBV19 to TRBJ1-2, with 9 bases aligning to TRBD1. The germline gives CDR1 LNHDA, CDR2 SQIVND (reference sequence). The ends lost 5 bases at V and 6 bases at J; junction bases unmatched: 7. The CDR3 loop spans 14 amino acids. CDR3 in DNA: TGTGCCAGTAGTGCCGGGACAGGGCTCGATGGCTACACCTTC. Protein product: CASSAGTGLDGYTF.

The chain links TRBV3-1 (or the pseudogene TRBV3-2) to TRBJ1-4; D is ambiguous. The CDR3 runs 14 residues. The V and J ends lost 3 bases and 3 bases respectively, with 8 bases between them. Germline V lookup: CDR1 LGHDT, CDR2 YNNKEL (reference sequence). As DNA, the CDR3 is TGTGCCAGCAGCCAGAGATTACCTAATGAAAAACTGTTTTTT. Translating it yields CASSQRLPNEKLFF.

The gene calls are TRBV10-2 and TRBJ2-3, with D perhaps matching TRBD1 (5 bases). Trimming removed 6 bases from V and 3 bases from J, with 16 bases in between. Germline-derived CDR1 and CDR2 are WSHSY and SAAADI. This CDR3 is 15 amino acids long. The CDR3 spells CASRGKGRITDTQYF. The CDR3 coding sequence is TGCGCCAGCAGGGGGAAGGGGCGGATTACAGATACGCAGTATTTT.

This chain joins TRBV5-4 and TRBJ1-2; D is unclear. Germline V gene sequence: CDR1 SGHNT, CDR2 YYREEE (reference sequence). Trimming shortened V by 1 base and J by 8 bases, and 24 bases separated the two germline ends. The CDR3 is 17 residues long. CDR3 nucleotide sequence: TGTGCCAGCAGCTTGTACAGCCCCTTTGGGCAGGAAAACGGCTACACCTTC. It yields the protein CASSLYSPFGQENGYTF. The full variable domain, rest sourced from reference TRBV5-4 and TRBJ1-2, is ETGVTQSPTHLIKTRGQQVTLRCSSQSGHNTVSWYQQALGQGPQFIFQYYREEENGRGNFPPRFSGLQFPNYSSELNVNALELDDSALYLCASSLYSPFGQENGYTFGSGTRLTVV.

The chain carries TRBV7-6 and TRBJ2-7, with TRBD1 as a possible D gene (6 bases). This CDR3 is built from 16 residues. V dropped 1 base and J dropped 0 bases, with 13 bases sitting between them. Germline values: CDR1 SGHVS, CDR2 FNYEAQ. The CDR3 nucleotides are TGTGCCAGCAGCTTAGATCTTGCAGGGGCCTCCTACGAGCAGTACTTC. It yields the protein CASSLDLAGASYEQYF.

V and J are TRBV4-2 and TRBJ1-2; TRBD1 aligns across 7 bases. Germline CDR1 reads LGHNA; CDR2 reads YNFKEQ. CDR3 length: 15 amino acids. V shed 4 bases, J shed 4 bases, and the junction held 9 bases outside the gene matches. CDR3 in DNA: TGTGCCAGCAGCCCACGAGGGGACAGTCTCTATGGCTACACCTTC. Amino acids: CASSPRGDSLYGYTF.

The chain recombines TRBV11-2 with TRBJ2-3, with 7 bases aligning to TRBD1. The trim removed 3 bases at V and 2 bases at J, leaving 8 bases unmatched. The CDR3 has 16 amino acids. Germline CDR1 SGHAT, CDR2 FQNNGV. Here the CDR3 DNA reads TGTGCCAGCAGCTTTCTTACCGGGACAGCCACAGATACGCAGTATTTT. It specifies CASSFLTGTATDTQYF.

The chain combines TRBV27 with TRBJ2-2, with 11 bases identical to TRBD2. The J segment lost 9 bases and the V segment lost 5 bases, leaving 8 bases of the junction unmatched. CDR1 MNHEY and CDR2 SMNVEV come from the germline V gene (reference sequence). CDR3 length: 15 amino acids. The CDR3: CASSPTSGGRRELFF. The CDR3 DNA follows: TGTGCCAGCAGTCCCACTAGCGGGGGTCGGAGGGAGCTGTTTTTT.

The rearrangement links TRBV7-9 to TRBJ1-2; no firm D call. Trimming removed 1 base at V and 4 bases at J, with 10 bases between. The CDR3 consists of 14 residues. CDR1 is SEHNR and CDR2 is FQNEAQ in the germline V gene (reference sequence). The CDR3 spells CASSLGIGSYGYTF. The CDR3 DNA reads TGTGCCAGCAGCTTAGGAATCGGGAGCTATGGCTACACCTTC.

This clone was picked up one time. V gene TRBV10-3 combines with J gene TRBJ1-2, with D unresolved. V was shortened by 7 bases and J by 8 bases, with 17 bases between the two germline ends. The CDR3 consists of 13 residues. Germline CDR1 reads ENHRY; CDR2 reads SYGVKD. In DNA form, the CDR3 reads TGTGCCATCATGTCATCCGCAAGGAGGGGCTACACCTTC. Translation gives CAIMSSARRGYTF.

Remarks on this clone: One junction end does not reproduce the germline sequence, and a read error may be involved. The chain employs TRBV5-6 and TRBJ1-1; D possibly corresponds to TRBD1 (6 bases). This CDR3 is built from 16 residues. Per germline, CDR1 SGHDT and CDR2 YYEEEE. This chain's CDR3 is CASSQRGTTRNTETFF. CDR3 sequence (DNA): TGTGCCAGCAGCCAACGTGGGACAACAAGGAACACTGAAACTTTCTTT.

The chain combines TRBV18 with TRBJ1-1; 7 bases are a match to TRBD1. This CDR3 region has 15 residues. J lost 1 base, V lost 0 bases, and 2 bases had no gene match. Germline CDR1 and CDR2: KGHSH and LQKENI. DNA of the CDR3: TGTGCCAGCTCACCACCTGGGACAGAGAACACTGAAGCTTTCTTT. As protein: CASSPPGTENTEAFF. The full variable domain, its missing parts supplied by reference TRBV18 and TRBJ1-1, is NAGVMQNPRHLVRRRGQEARLRCSPMKGHSHVYWYRQLPEEGLKFMVYLQKENIIDESGMPKERFSAEFPKEGPSILRIQQVVRGDSAAYFCASSPPGTENTEAFFGQGTRLTVV.

The V gene is TRBV18, the J gene TRBJ2-3; 10 nucleotides align to TRBD1. The CDR3 extends over 17 amino acids. Trimming took 2 bases from V and 1 from J; bases not matched to a gene: 6. CDR1 is KGHSH and CDR2 is LQKENI in the germline V gene. The CDR3 coding sequence is TGTGCCAGCTCACCAGGGACAGGGGCTTCTGGCACAGATACGCAGTATTTT. Its translation: CASSPGTGASGTDTQYF.

This chain connects TRBV6-5 to TRBJ1-2; 11 bases are a match to TRBD1. CDR3 length equals 14 residues. The junction had 5 bases not matched to a gene; V was cut back by 7 bases and J by 4 bases. Germline V gene lookup returns CDR1 MNHEY and CDR2 SVGAGI. The CDR3 here is CASTRDRGTYGYTF. DNA for the CDR3: TGTGCCAGCACTAGGGACAGGGGGACCTATGGCTACACCTTC.

The V and J genes are TRBV7-2 and TRBJ2-1; D unclear. CDR3 length: 13 amino acids. Trimming removed 0 bases from V and 5 bases from J, with 5 bases in between. CDR1 and CDR2 from the germline V gene are SGHTA and FQGNSA. The CDR3 sequence: CASSLASDNEQFF. Here the CDR3 DNA reads TGTGCCAGCAGCTTAGCCTCAGACAATGAGCAGTTCTTC.

The chain couples TRBV10-3 to TRBJ1-5; TRBD1 matches at 9 bases. The J segment lost 4 bases and the V segment lost 6 bases, leaving 10 bases of the junction unmatched. Germline V gene data show CDR1 as ENHRY and CDR2 as SYGVKD. CDR3 length: 16 amino acids. DNA of the CDR3: TGTGCCATCAGGGTAACACAGGGGGCGGGGAATCAGCCCCAGCATTTT. It is translated as CAIRVTQGAGNQPQHF.

This chain uses TRBV5-8 with TRBJ1-3; D may be TRBD1 (5 bases). V was pared by 4 bases and J by 6 bases, with 14 bases between. The CDR3 is 14 amino acids. Germline loops: CDR1 SGHTS, CDR2 YDEGEE. The CDR3 protein is CASSRGAGENTIYF. CDR3 bases: TGTGCCAGCAGCCGAGGCGCGGGGGAAAACACCATATATTTT.

The chain carries TRBV5-4 and TRBJ2-3; 8 nucleotides agree with TRBD2. The length of the CDR3 is 17 residues. Germline V gene lookup returns CDR1 SGHNT and CDR2 YYREEE (reference sequence). J lost 3 bases, V lost 4 bases, and 13 bases had no gene match. In DNA form, the CDR3 reads TGTGCCAGCAGCACCTCCCGGGCGGGGGGTCTGACAGATACGCAGTATTTT. It yields the protein CASSTSRAGGLTDTQYF.

This chain connects TRBV4-1 to TRBJ2-2; 9 bases are a match to TRBD1. The V gene's germline CDR1 is MGHRA and CDR2 YSYEKL. The length of the CDR3 is 16 residues. V shed 1 base, J shed 4 bases, and the junction held 4 bases outside the gene matches. CDR3 region: CASSQVRTGVTGELFF. CDR3 in DNA: TGCGCCAGCAGCCAAGTCCGGACAGGGGTCACCGGGGAGCTGTTTTTT.

CDR3 in amino acids: CASSPRGGHYGYTF. The CDR3 bases are TGTGCCAGCAGCCCTCGAGGGGGCCACTATGGCTACACCTTC. The rearrangement links TRBV7-9 to TRBJ1-2; 7 nucleotides align to TRBD1. V trimming: 5 bases; J trimming: 3 bases; junction bases outside the gene matches: 6. This CDR3 comprises 14 residues. Per germline, CDR1 SEHNR and CDR2 FQNEAQ (reference sequence).

This clone was seen a single time. This rearrangement joins TRBV6-2 or TRBV6-3 to TRBJ2-1, with a possible D match to TRBD2 (5 bases). V shed 4 bases and J shed 3 bases, with 10 bases lying between them. Germline CDR1 and CDR2: MNHEY and SVGEGT. This CDR3 contains 14 residues. CDR3 amino acids: CASSLRSGYNEQFF. The CDR3 DNA follows: TGTGCCAGCAGTTTGCGGAGCGGCTACAATGAGCAGTTCTTC.

The V gene is TRBV4-1, the J gene TRBJ1-1; D is unclear. Deletions cut 0 bases from V and 6 bases from J, with 11 bases between. This CDR3 has 14 amino acids. Germline V gene lookup returns CDR1 MGHRA and CDR2 YSYEKL. The CDR3 DNA follows: TGCGCCAGCAGCCAAGATCCGGGAGGGTCTGAAGCTTTCTTT. It translates to CASSQDPGGSEAFF.

V and J are TRBV6-9 and TRBJ1-5; a possible D gene is TRBD1 (5 bases). The CDR3 is made up of 15 amino acids. Deletions cut 4 bases from V and 0 bases from J, with 10 bases between. Germline CDR1 reads MNHGY; CDR2 reads SVAAGI. The DNA of the CDR3 is TGTGCCAGCAGTTCAGACAGTTATAGCAATCAGCCCCAGCATTTT. It yields the protein CASSSDSYSNQPQHF.

The V call is TRBV9, the J call TRBJ2-5; the D gene is possibly TRBD2 (6 bases). Germline CDR1 SGDLS, CDR2 YYNGEE. V was trimmed by 0 bases and J by 3 bases, leaving 18 bases between them. This CDR3 has 17 residues. The CDR3 DNA is TGTGCCAGCAGCGTAGACCCCGTAGGGACTCTAGAAGAGACCCAGTACTTC. Translation gives CASSVDPVGTLEETQYF.